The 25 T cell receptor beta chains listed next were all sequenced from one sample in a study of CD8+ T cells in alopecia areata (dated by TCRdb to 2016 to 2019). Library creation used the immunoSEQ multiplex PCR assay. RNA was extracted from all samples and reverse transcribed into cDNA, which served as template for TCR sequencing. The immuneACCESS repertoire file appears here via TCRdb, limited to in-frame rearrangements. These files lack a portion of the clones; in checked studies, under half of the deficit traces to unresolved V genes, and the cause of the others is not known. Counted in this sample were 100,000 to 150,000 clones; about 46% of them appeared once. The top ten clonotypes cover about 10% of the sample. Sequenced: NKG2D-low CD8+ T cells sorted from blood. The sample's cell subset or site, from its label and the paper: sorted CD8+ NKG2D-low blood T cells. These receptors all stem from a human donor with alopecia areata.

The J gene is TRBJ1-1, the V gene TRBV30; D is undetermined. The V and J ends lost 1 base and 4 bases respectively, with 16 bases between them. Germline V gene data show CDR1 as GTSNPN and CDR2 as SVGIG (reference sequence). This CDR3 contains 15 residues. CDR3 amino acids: CAWSAPLSGGTEAFF. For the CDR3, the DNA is TGTGCCTGGAGTGCCCCCCTGTCAGGTGGCACTGAAGCTTTCTTT.

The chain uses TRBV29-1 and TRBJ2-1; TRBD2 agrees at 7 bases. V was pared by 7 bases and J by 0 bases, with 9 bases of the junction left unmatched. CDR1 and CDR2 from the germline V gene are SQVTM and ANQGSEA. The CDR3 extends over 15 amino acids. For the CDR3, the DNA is TGCAGCGCTCCCGGAGCGGGGACCTCCTACAATGAGCAGTTCTTC. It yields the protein CSAPGAGTSYNEQFF.

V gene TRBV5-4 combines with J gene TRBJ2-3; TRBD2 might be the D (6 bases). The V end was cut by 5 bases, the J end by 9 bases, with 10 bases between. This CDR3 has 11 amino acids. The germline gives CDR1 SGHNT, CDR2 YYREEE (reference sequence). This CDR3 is CASSRDLTQYF. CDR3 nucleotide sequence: TGTGCCAGCAGTCGGGACTTAACGCAGTATTTT.

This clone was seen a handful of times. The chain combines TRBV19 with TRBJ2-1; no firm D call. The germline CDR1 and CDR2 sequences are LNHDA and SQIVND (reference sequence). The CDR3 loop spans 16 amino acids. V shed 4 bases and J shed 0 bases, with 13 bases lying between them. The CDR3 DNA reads TGTGCCAGTAGTAGAACGCTCCCTAGCTCCTACAATGAGCAGTTCTTC. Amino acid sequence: CASSRTLPSSYNEQFF.

CDR3 coding DNA: TGCGCCAGCAGCTTGGGTACGGTGAACTATGGCTACACCTTC. Translating it yields CASSLGTVNYGYTF. The chain recombines TRBV5-1 with TRBJ1-2; D is undetermined. Germline lookup yields CDR1 SGHRS and CDR2 YFSETQ. This CDR3 contains 14 residues. V was pared by 0 bases and J by 2 bases, with 8 bases between.

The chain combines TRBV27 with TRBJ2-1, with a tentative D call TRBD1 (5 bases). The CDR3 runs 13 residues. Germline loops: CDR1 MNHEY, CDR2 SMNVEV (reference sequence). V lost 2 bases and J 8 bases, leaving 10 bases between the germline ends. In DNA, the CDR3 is TGTGCCAGCAGTTTAAGGGGTAGGGATGAGCAGTTCTTC. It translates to CASSLRGRDEQFF.

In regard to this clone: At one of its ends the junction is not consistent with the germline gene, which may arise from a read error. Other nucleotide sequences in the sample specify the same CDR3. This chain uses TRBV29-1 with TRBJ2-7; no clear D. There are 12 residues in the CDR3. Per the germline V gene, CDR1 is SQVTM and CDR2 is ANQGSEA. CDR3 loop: CSVEDGSYEQYF. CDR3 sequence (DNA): TGCAGCGTAGAAGATGGCTCCTACGAGCAGTACTTC.

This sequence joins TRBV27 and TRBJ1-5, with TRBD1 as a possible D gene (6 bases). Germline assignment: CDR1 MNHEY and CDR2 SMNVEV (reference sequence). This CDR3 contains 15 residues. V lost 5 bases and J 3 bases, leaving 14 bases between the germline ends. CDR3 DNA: TGTGCCAGCAGTACCGAGGGGGGGACCAATCAGCCCCAGCATTTT. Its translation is CASSTEGGTNQPQHF.

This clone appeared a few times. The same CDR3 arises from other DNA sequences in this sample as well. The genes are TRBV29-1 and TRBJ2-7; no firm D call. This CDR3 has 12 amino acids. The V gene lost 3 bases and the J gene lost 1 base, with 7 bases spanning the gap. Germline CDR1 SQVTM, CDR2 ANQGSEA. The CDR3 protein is CSVEGTSYEQYF. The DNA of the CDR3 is TGCAGCGTTGAGGGCACGTCCTACGAGCAGTACTTC.

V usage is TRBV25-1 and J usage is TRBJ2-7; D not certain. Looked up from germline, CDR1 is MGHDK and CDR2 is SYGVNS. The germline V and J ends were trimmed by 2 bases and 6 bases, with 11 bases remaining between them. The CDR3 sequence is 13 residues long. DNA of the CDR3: TGTGCCAGCAGTGAAATTATCACCTCCGAGCAGTACTTC. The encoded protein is CASSEIITSEQYF.

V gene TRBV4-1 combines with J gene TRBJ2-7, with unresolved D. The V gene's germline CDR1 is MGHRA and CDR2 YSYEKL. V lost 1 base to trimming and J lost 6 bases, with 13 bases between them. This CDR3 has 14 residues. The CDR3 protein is CASSQAAGTAEQYF. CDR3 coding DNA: TGCGCCAGCAGCCAAGCTGCAGGTACCGCCGAGCAGTACTTC.

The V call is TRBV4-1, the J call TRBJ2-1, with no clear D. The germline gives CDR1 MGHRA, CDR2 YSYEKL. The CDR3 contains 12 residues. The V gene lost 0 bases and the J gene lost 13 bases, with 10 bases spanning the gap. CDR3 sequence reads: CASSQDGKTQFF. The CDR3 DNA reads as TGCGCCAGCAGCCAAGATGGAAAGACCCAGTTCTTC.

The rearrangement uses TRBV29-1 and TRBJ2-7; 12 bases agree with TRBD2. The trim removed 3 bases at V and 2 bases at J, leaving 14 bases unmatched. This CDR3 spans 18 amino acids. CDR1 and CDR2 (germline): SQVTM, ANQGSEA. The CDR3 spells CSVETSETSGSDTYEQYF. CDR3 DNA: TGCAGCGTTGAGACGTCTGAGACTAGCGGGAGTGATACCTACGAGCAGTACTTC.

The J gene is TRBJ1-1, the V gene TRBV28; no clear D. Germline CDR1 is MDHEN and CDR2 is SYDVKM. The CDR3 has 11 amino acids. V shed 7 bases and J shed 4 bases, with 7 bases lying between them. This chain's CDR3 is CASMRVTEAFF. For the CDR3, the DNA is TGTGCCAGCATGAGGGTCACTGAAGCTTTCTTT.

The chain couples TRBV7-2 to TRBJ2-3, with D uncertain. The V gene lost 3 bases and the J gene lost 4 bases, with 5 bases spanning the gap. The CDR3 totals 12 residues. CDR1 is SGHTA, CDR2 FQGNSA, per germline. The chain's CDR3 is CASSLYPDTQYF. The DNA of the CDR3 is TGTGCCAGCAGCTTGTATCCAGATACGCAGTATTTT. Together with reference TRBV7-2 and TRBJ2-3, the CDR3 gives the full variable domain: GAGVSQSPSNKVTEKGKDVELRCDPISGHTALYWYRQSLGQGLEFLIYFQGNSAPDKSGLPSDRFSAERTGGSVSTLTIQRTQQEDSAVYLCASSLYPDTQYFGPGTRLTVL.

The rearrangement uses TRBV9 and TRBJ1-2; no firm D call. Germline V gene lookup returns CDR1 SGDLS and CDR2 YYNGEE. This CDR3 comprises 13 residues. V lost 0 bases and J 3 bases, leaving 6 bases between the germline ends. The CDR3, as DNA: TGTGCCAGCAGCGTAGGGCACGACTATGGCTACACCTTC. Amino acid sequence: CASSVGHDYGYTF.

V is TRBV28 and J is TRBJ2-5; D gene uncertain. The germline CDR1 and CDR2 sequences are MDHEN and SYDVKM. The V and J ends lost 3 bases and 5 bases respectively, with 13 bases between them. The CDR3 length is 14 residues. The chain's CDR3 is CASSFFGEGETQYF. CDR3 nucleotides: TGTGCCAGCAGTTTCTTTGGGGAAGGGGAGACCCAGTACTTC.

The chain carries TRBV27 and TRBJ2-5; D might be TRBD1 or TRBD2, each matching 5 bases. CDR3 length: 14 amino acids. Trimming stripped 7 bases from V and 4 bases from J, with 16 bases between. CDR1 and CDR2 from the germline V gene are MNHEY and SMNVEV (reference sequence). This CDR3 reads CASTPPGRPETQYF. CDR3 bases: TGTGCCAGCACCCCTCCGGGACGGCCAGAGACCCAGTACTTC.

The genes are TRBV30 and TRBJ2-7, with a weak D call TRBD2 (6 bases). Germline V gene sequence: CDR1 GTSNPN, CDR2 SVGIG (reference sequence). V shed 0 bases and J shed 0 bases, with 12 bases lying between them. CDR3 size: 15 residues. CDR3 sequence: CAWSVTAGSSYEQYF. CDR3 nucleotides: TGTGCCTGGAGTGTAACGGCGGGGAGCTCCTACGAGCAGTACTTC.

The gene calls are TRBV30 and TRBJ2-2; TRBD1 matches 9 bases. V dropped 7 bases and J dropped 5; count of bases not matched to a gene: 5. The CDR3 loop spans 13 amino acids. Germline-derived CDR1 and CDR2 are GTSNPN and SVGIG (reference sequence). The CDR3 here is CASSGTGTGELFF. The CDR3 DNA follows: TGTGCCTCCTCCGGGACAGGGACCGGGGAGCTGTTTTTT.

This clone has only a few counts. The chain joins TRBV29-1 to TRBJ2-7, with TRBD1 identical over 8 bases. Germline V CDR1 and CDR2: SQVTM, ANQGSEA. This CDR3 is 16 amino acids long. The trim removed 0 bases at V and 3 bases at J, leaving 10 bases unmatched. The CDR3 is CSVEDGLTGAVYEQYF. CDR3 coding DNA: TGCAGCGTTGAAGACGGGCTGACAGGGGCCGTCTACGAGCAGTACTTC.

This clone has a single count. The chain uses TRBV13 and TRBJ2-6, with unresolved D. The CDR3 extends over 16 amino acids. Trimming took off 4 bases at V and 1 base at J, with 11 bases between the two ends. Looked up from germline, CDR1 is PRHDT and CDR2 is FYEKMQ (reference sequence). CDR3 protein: CASSSRSISGANVLTF. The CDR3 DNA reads TGTGCCAGCAGCTCCCGTTCAATTTCTGGGGCCAACGTCCTGACTTTC. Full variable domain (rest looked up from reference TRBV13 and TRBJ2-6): AAGVIQSPRHLIKEKRETATLKCYPIPRHDTVYWYQQGPGQDPQFLISFYEKMQSDKGSIPDRFSAQQFSDYHSELNMSSLELGDSALYFCASSSRSISGANVLTFGAGSRLTVL.

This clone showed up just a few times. CDR3 protein: CAISGGQETQYF. In DNA, the CDR3 is TGTGCCATCAGTGGGGGCCAAGAGACCCAGTACTTC. The chain is built from TRBV10-3 and TRBJ2-5; the D is unclear. Germline values: CDR1 ENHRY, CDR2 SYGVKD. This CDR3 contains 12 residues. V lost 4 bases to trimming and J lost 1 base, with 4 bases between them.

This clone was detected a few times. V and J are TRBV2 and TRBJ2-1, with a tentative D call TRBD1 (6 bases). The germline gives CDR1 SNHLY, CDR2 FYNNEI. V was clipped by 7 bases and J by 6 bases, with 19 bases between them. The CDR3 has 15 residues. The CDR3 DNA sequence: TGTGCCAGCAAAATTTCAGCCCGGGACATCAATGAGCAGTTCTTC. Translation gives CASKISARDINEQFF.

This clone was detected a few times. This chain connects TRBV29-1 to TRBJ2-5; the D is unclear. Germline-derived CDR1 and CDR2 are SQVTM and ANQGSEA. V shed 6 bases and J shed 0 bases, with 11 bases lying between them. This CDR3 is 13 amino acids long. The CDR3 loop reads CSVPRGHQETQYF. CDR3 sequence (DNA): TGCAGCGTACCAAGAGGACACCAAGAGACCCAGTACTTC.